What follows are 25 T cell receptor beta chains derived from one specimen sequenced in a study of response to subunit inactivated influenza vaccine. TCRdb re-analysed the RT-PCR reads in MiXCR, keeping a single row per CDR3 protein. The repertoire includes approximately 250,000 distinct CDR3 sequences, roughly an eighth of them detected once, and under 10% sits in the top ten. The specimen was non-naive T cells sorted from PBMCs, collected 14 to 15 days before vaccination. The receptors derive from a man aged 45 to 65 who received an inactivated influenza vaccine.

The J gene is TRBJ1-1, the V gene TRBV3-1; D gene uncertain. The germline V gene encodes CDR1 LGHDT and CDR2 YNNKEL (reference sequence). V was shortened by 3 bases and J by 3 bases, with 5 bases between the two germline ends. This CDR3 has 12 amino acids. CDR3 loop: CASSQRDTEAFF. The CDR3, as DNA: TGTGCCAGCAGCCAGAGAGACACTGAAGCTTTCTTT.

In its sample, this clonotype was seen many times. V is TRBV10-2 and J is TRBJ1-5; the D gene is possibly TRBD1 (5 bases). V gave up 6 bases and J gave up 2 bases, with 17 bases separating them. This CDR3 comprises 16 residues. Germline V lookup: CDR1 WSHSY, CDR2 SAAADI. The CDR3 region is CASSRQEQARNQPQHF. Written as DNA, the CDR3 is TGCGCCAGCAGCCGTCAAGAACAGGCGCGCAATCAGCCCCAGCATTTT.

The rearrangement joins TRBV10-2 to TRBJ1-2; no reliable D call. The CDR3 spans 14 residues. CDR1 WSHSY and CDR2 SAAADI come from the germline V gene. The V end lost 2 bases, the J end lost 5 bases, and 12 bases lay between the germline ends. CDR3 residues: CASSEISSPYGYTF. The CDR3 DNA reads TGCGCCAGCAGTGAGATTTCCAGCCCATATGGCTACACCTTC.

This clonotype has at least ten counts. This chain joins TRBV2 and TRBJ1-1, with 7 bases aligning to TRBD1. Germline CDR1 SNHLY, CDR2 FYNNEI. The CDR3 sequence is 13 residues long. V lost 6 bases and J lost 1; bases outside the gene matches: 2. The CDR3 loop reads CASRGDRNTEAFF. CDR3 DNA: TGTGCCAGCAGGGGGGACAGGAACACTGAAGCTTTCTTT.

A few counts support this clonotype. The chain has TRBV15 and TRBJ2-7, with TRBD2 matching over 9 bases. This CDR3 has 15 amino acids. The germline gives CDR1 LNHNV, CDR2 YYDKDF (reference sequence). V shed 8 bases, J shed 5 bases, and the junction held 13 bases outside the gene matches. The CDR3 loop is CATSRLAVAGHEQYF. For the CDR3, the DNA is TGTGCCACCTCGAGACTAGCGGTCGCCGGCCACGAGCAGTACTTC. Combining the CDR3 with reference TRBV15 and TRBJ2-7 gives the whole variable domain DAMVIQNPRYQVTQFGKPVTLSCSQTLNHNVMYWYQQKSSQAPKLLFHYYDKDFNNEADTPDNFQSRRPNTSFCFLDIRSPGLGDTAMYLCATSRLAVAGHEQYFGPGTRLTVT.

This clonotype was counted between two and nine times. This chain links TRBV7-8 with TRBJ1-1; possibly TRBD1 for D (5 bases). With 3 bases removed from V and 1 base from J, the gap between germline ends came to 6 bases. Germline assignment: CDR1 SGHVS and CDR2 FQNEAQ. There are 13 residues in the CDR3. Here the CDR3 reads CASSFGTNTEAFF. DNA of the CDR3: TGTGCCAGCAGCTTCGGGACGAACACTGAAGCTTTCTTT.

This clonotype has a handful of counts. The genes are TRBV29-1 and TRBJ2-4, with 15 bases that match TRBD2. CDR3 length equals 15 residues. Germline CDR1 reads SQVTM; CDR2 reads ANQGSEA. The V and J ends lost 7 bases and 2 bases, in that order; junction bases with no gene match: 3. CDR3 protein: CSGGLAGGTKNIQYF. The CDR3 region has the DNA TGCAGCGGGGGACTAGCGGGAGGAACCAAAAACATTCAGTACTTC.

The chain employs TRBV2 and TRBJ2-3, with D perhaps TRBD1 (6 bases). Germline V gene sequence: CDR1 SNHLY, CDR2 FYNNEI. This CDR3 region has 12 residues. The germline V and J ends were trimmed by 5 bases and 5 bases, with 8 bases remaining between them. CDR3 in DNA: TGTGCCAGCAGTCCAGGGGTAGATACGCAGTATTTT. Translation gives CASSPGVDTQYF.

Comments on this clonotype: One base away lies a much larger clone, so this may be a sequencing read error. This chain uses TRBV11-1 with TRBJ2-1, with 10 bases lining up with TRBD1. Per germline, CDR1 SGHAT and CDR2 FQDESV (reference sequence). The CDR3 has 19 amino acids. V shed 6 bases and J 5 bases; nucleotides not matched to a gene: 19. DNA of the CDR3: TGTGCCAGCAGTCGAATGAGGCTAGGATCGGGACAGGGGAACAATGAGCAGTTCTTC. It encodes CASSRMRLGSGQGNNEQFF. Based on the CDR3 plus reference TRBV11-1 and TRBJ2-1, the full variable domain is EAEVAQSPRYKITEKSQAVAFWCDPISGHATLYWYRQILGQGPELLVQFQDESVVDDSQLPKDRFSAERLKGVDSTLKIQPAELGDSAMYLCASSRMRLGSGQGNNEQFFGPGTRLTVL.

This clonotype was picked up many times. The chain couples TRBV11-2 to TRBJ2-7, with 8 bases identical to TRBD1. The CDR3 spans 14 residues. The V gene's germline CDR1 is SGHAT and CDR2 FQNNGV. The V and J ends lost 5 bases and 2 bases, in that order; junction bases with no gene match: 5. CDR3 DNA sequence: TGTGCCAGCAGCGCCGGGACAGGAACCTACGAGCAGTACTTC. Its protein product is CASSAGTGTYEQYF.

With regard to this clonotype: This may stem from a read error, because a much larger clone lies one nucleotide away. The chain uses TRBV4-2 and TRBJ2-3, with 14 bases fitting TRBD2. The CDR3 has 19 amino acids. Looked up from germline, CDR1 is LGHNA and CDR2 is YNFKEQ. The CDR3 DNA reads as TGTGCCAGCAGCCAAGATGACCTGACTAGCGGGGGGGCGTGGGATACGCATTATTTT. Translating gives CASSQDDLTSGGAWDTHYF.

The rearrangement joins TRBV18 to TRBJ2-5; 7 bases agree with TRBD2. There are 14 residues in the CDR3. In germline, CDR1 is KGHSH, CDR2 LQKENI. V trimming: 6 bases; J trimming: 5 bases; junction bases outside the gene matches: 9. The CDR3 sequence: CASSSRGGVETQYF. The CDR3 DNA reads as TGTGCCAGCTCGAGCCGGGGAGGGGTCGAGACCCAGTACTTC.

The rearrangement links TRBV20-1 to TRBJ2-3; possible D gene TRBD2, 6 bases. Germline-derived CDR1 and CDR2 are DFQATT and SNEGSKA (reference sequence). Trimming removed 6 bases at V and 0 bases at J, with 10 bases between. The CDR3 consists of 13 residues. The CDR3 sequence: CSAGDSSTDTQYF. The CDR3 DNA follows: TGCAGTGCCGGGGACTCGAGCACAGATACGCAGTATTTT.

This clonotype was recorded a few times. The chain combines TRBV7-2 with TRBJ2-1; the match to TRBD1 covers 7 bases. Losses at the gene ends were 2 bases for V and 13 bases for J; bases not matched to a gene: 8. Looked up from germline, CDR1 is SGHTA and CDR2 is FQGNSA. The CDR3 has 13 amino acids. In DNA, the CDR3 is TGTGCCAGCAGCTTACAGCGACAGGGCGACCAGTTCTTC. This codes for CASSLQRQGDQFF.

The V call is TRBV6-1, the J call TRBJ2-7; the match to TRBD1 covers 8 bases. The CDR3 is 15 amino acids. Germline CDR1 and CDR2: MNHNS and SASEGT. Unmatched junction bases numbered 10, after V lost 5 bases and J lost 4 bases. CDR3 protein: CASSQPGQVFYEQYF. In nucleotides, the CDR3 is TGTGCCAGCAGTCAACCGGGACAGGTCTTTTACGAGCAGTACTTC.

The sample holds a few counts of this clonotype. CDR3 sequence (DNA): TGTGCCACCAGCAGAAGGACAGGGGGCGACGAGCAGTACTTC. It specifies CATSRRTGGDEQYF. J is TRBJ2-7 and V is TRBV15, with 11 bases fitting TRBD1. This CDR3 region has 14 residues. Germline values: CDR1 LNHNV, CDR2 YYDKDF (reference sequence). V shed 2 bases, J shed 5 bases, and the junction held 2 bases outside the gene matches.

This clonotype occurred a few times. V is TRBV30 and J is TRBJ1-1; D perhaps matches TRBD1 (6 bases). This CDR3 comprises 16 residues. V shed 0 bases and J shed 3 bases, with 17 bases lying between them. The germline gives CDR1 GTSNPN, CDR2 SVGIG (reference sequence). The CDR3 coding sequence is TGTGCCTGGAGTGTACGTGGGGGACATTCGTACACTGAAGCTTTCTTT. It encodes CAWSVRGGHSYTEAFF.

The chain employs TRBV29-1 and TRBJ2-3, with D tentatively TRBD1 (6 bases). With 6 bases removed from V and 3 bases from J, the gap between germline ends came to 10 bases. Germline V gene sequence: CDR1 SQVTM, CDR2 ANQGSEA. The CDR3 spans 12 residues. CDR3 in amino acids: CSVTTGTDTQYF. DNA for the CDR3: TGCAGCGTAACCACAGGGACAGATACGCAGTATTTT.

This clonotype was counted between two and nine times. The chain recombines TRBV9 with TRBJ2-5, with TRBD2 identical over 7 bases. Germline values: CDR1 SGDLS, CDR2 YYNGEE. V dropped 3 bases and J dropped 6; count of bases not matched to a gene: 2. The CDR3 covers 12 residues. This CDR3 reads CASSGGGKTQYF. The DNA for the CDR3 is TGTGCCAGCAGCGGGGGGGGGAAGACCCAGTACTTC.

This rearrangement joins TRBV5-1 to TRBJ2-3; TRBD1 matches 9 bases. The V gene end was trimmed by 0 bases and the J gene end by 4 bases; junction bases not matched to a gene: 3. The CDR3 covers 15 residues. Looked up from germline, CDR1 is SGHRS and CDR2 is YFSETQ. The CDR3 loop is CASSLDGTGSDTQYF. The CDR3 nucleotides are TGCGCCAGCAGCTTGGATGGGACAGGGTCAGATACGCAGTATTTT.

The chain has TRBV20-1 and TRBJ1-4; D gene ambiguous. Trimming removed 6 bases at V and 5 bases at J, with 13 bases between. The CDR3 contains 13 residues. Germline V gives CDR1 DFQATT, CDR2 SNEGSKA (reference sequence). The chain's CDR3 is CSAPVRQNEKLFF. For the CDR3, the DNA is TGCAGTGCCCCCGTACGGCAAAATGAAAAACTGTTTTTT.

This clonotype was seen repeatedly, ten times or more. The chain uses TRBV30 and TRBJ2-3; TRBD1 agrees at 7 bases. The germline V gene has CDR1 GTSNPN and CDR2 SVGIG (reference sequence). The CDR3 is made up of 14 amino acids. The V and J ends lost 4 bases and 6 bases, in that order; junction bases with no gene match: 10. CDR3 coding DNA: TGTGCCTGGAAAGGGGGCGCTTTGGGTGATACGCAGTATTTT. It specifies CAWKGGALGDTQYF.

This clonotype came up many times. The V and J genes are TRBV6-1 and TRBJ2-2, with TRBD1 matching over 10 bases. V lost 6 bases, J lost 8 bases, and 15 bases stayed unmatched. The germline gives CDR1 MNHNS, CDR2 SASEGT. The CDR3 is made up of 17 amino acids. In DNA, the CDR3 is TGTGCCAGCAGCGCAGGGTTCTGGACAGGGGGAACGGGGGAGCTGTTTTTT. It is translated as CASSAGFWTGGTGELFF.

This clonotype has at least ten counts. Here the CDR3 DNA reads TGTGCCATCAGTGAGTCGGGCCGAAACAATGAGCAGTTCTTC. Protein product: CAISESGRNNEQFF. J is TRBJ2-1 and V is TRBV10-3, with D unresolved. Germline assignment: CDR1 ENHRY and CDR2 SYGVKD. This CDR3 contains 14 residues. V lost 0 bases and J lost 5, with 8 bases in between.

On this clonotype: No conserved phenylalanine or tryptophan ends this CDR3, so it is likely a read error. This rearrangement joins TRBV20-1 to TRBJ1-1, with unresolved D. The CDR3 is made up of 10 amino acids. Germline CDR1 and CDR2: DFQATT and SNEGSKA (reference sequence). The V end lost 1 base, the J end lost 8 bases, and 5 bases lay between the germline ends. CDR3 residues: CSARVGEAFY. The DNA for the CDR3 is TGCAGTGCTAGAGTGGGGGAAGCTTTCTAT.